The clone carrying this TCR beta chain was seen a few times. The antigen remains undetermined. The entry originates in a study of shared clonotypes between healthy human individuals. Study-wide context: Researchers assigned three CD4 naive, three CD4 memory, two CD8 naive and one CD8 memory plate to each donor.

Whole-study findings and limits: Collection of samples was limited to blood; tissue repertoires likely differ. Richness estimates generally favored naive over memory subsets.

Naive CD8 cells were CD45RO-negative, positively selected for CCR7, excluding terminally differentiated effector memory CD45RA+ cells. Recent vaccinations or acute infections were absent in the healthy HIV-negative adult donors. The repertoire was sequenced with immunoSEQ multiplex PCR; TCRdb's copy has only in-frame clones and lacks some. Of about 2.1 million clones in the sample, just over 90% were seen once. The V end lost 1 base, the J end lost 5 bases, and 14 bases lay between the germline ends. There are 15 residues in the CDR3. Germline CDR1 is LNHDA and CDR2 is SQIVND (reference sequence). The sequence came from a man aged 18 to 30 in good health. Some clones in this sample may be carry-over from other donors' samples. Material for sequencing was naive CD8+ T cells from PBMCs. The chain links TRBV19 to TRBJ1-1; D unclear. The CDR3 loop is CASSIGSPRGTEAFF. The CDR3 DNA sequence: TGTGCCAGTAGTATAGGGTCCCCACGAGGGACTGAAGCTTTCTTT.